The present T cell receptor (beta chain) was sequenced within a study of cytomegalovirus exposure and HLA in healthy donors. V was clipped by 0 bases and J by 1 base, with 10 bases between them. Germline-derived CDR1 and CDR2 are LGHNA and YSLEER. The CDR3 totals 15 residues. Whole-study findings and limits: The study designated 160 or so TCR beta chains cytomegalovirus-associated. Most TCR beta V segments were productive about 87% or about 30% of the time in an earlier analysis.

PCR was performed using 60 Vbeta and 13 Jbeta primers. Only in-frame clones appear in the TCRdb table, and some are missing; sequencing was by immunoSEQ multiplex PCR. The sample includes 120,000 or so clones, roughly 80% of them seen just once. As regards this clone: Antigen: not known.

Sequenced: PBMCs. V usage is TRBV4-3 and J usage is TRBJ2-7, with D possibly TRBD2 on 6 matching bases. The source of this sequence is a male donor in good health and CMV-seropositive. CDR3 sequence: CASSQDRRDSYEQYF. The CDR3 nucleotides read TGCGCCAGCAGCCAAGACCGGCGGGATTCCTACGAGCAGTACTTC.